The entry below describes one T cell receptor beta chain. Its antigen remains unidentified. The data derive from a study of siplizumab effects on memory and regulatory T cells. General study points: Tracing alloreactive clones into unstimulated subsets worked for only a minor fraction of them. Both greater diversity than memory cells and a major contribution to the alloresponse seemed to characterize naive T cells. Researchers could not give a naive or memory phenotype to roughly 75-96% of proliferating CD4+ or CD8+ clones. With siplizumab, Treg-derived clones averaged around 69% of mappable alloreactive CD4+ clones, versus more than 25% in controls.

V lost 6 bases to trimming and J lost 0 bases, with 11 bases between them. The CDR3 loop spans 15 amino acids. Germline loops: CDR1 MNHEY, CDR2 SVGAGI. Clones were read by immunoSEQ multiplex PCR, and TCRdb kept only the in-frame ones, dropping some. The sample gives over 100,000 clones, 93% of which show up once; about 0.62% is in the top ten. The sequenced sample was Tregs sorted from blood. The clonotype originates from a human donor in good health. V is TRBV6-5 and J is TRBJ2-2; tentatively, D is TRBD1 or TRBD2 (5 bases each). CDR3 in DNA: TGTGCCAGCAGACCGGGACCGACGAACACCGGGGAGCTGTTTTTT. As protein: CASRPGPTNTGELFF.